Below, 18 T cell receptor beta chains from the same sample are listed, as sequenced in a study of cytotoxic CD8 clonotypes in ibrutinib-treated CLL. Clones were read by immunoSEQ multiplex PCR, and TCRdb kept only the in-frame ones, dropping some. In the table there are tens of thousands of clones, around 75% of which are singletons. The specimen was PBMCs, collected before ibrutinib treatment. The receptors shown here come from a human donor with chronic lymphocytic leukemia.

The genes are TRBV28 and TRBJ1-3; a possible D gene is TRBD1 (6 bases). V was trimmed by 4 bases and J by 0 bases, leaving 16 bases between them. CDR3 length equals 17 residues. The germline V gene encodes CDR1 MDHEN and CDR2 SYDVKM. CDR3 region: CASSSYGQSRSGNTIYF. In DNA form, the CDR3 reads TGTGCCAGCAGTTCCTACGGACAGAGCCGCTCTGGAAACACCATATATTTT.

V is TRBV6-1 and J is TRBJ2-1, with D possibly TRBD1 on 6 matching bases. The length of the CDR3 is 15 residues. Trimming stripped 6 bases from V and 0 bases from J, with 12 bases between. Germline CDR1 reads MNHNS; CDR2 reads SASEGT. CDR3 DNA sequence: TGTGCCAGCAGCCTGGACAGAAGCTCCTACAATGAGCAGTTCTTC. This codes for CASSLDRSSYNEQFF.

This clone was seen just once. The chain employs TRBV12-5 and TRBJ2-3; TRBD2 matches at 8 bases. CDR3 length: 15 residues. The J segment lost 2 bases and the V segment lost 4 bases, leaving 5 bases of the junction unmatched. Germline CDR1 and CDR2: LGHNT and FRNRAP. CDR3 sequence reads: CASGSGGGLTDTQYF. CDR3 DNA: TGTGCTAGTGGTTCCGGCGGGGGGCTCACAGATACGCAGTATTTT.

The rearrangement links TRBV11-1 to TRBJ2-6; TRBD1 matches at 9 bases. Germline loops: CDR1 SGHAT, CDR2 FQDESV (reference sequence). The V and J ends lost 4 bases and 14 bases, in that order; junction bases with no gene match: 15. CDR3 size: 16 residues. The CDR3 sequence: CASSSILTGGRQFLTF. CDR3 coding DNA: TGTGCCAGCAGCTCGATATTAACAGGGGGCCGTCAGTTCCTGACTTTC.

This clone has just a few counts. This chain uses TRBV7-8 with TRBJ1-5; 7 nucleotides agree with TRBD1. Germline assignment: CDR1 SGHVS and CDR2 FQNEAQ. The CDR3 loop spans 16 amino acids. Trimming removed 4 bases from V and 5 bases from J; junction bases left unmatched: 11. CDR3 nucleotides: TGTGCCAGCAGCTCAAGACCGGGACAGCCTTATCAGCCCCAGCATTTT. It is translated as CASSSRPGQPYQPQHF.

This clone was observed a handful of times. This chain uses TRBV14 with TRBJ1-4, with D unclear. The CDR3 has 13 residues. Looked up from germline, CDR1 is SGHDN and CDR2 is FVKESK. V was shortened by 4 bases and J by 8 bases, with 11 bases between the two germline ends. The CDR3 here is CASSRALEEKLFF. The CDR3 nucleotides are TGTGCCAGCAGCCGTGCTTTGGAGGAAAAACTGTTTTTT.

This chain's CDR3 is CASTNPILDTQYF. The CDR3 DNA reads as TGTGCCAGCACAAACCCTATACTCGATACGCAGTATTTT. The chain is built from TRBV6-1 and TRBJ2-3; D not certain. CDR3 length: 13 amino acids. Germline assignment: CDR1 MNHNS and CDR2 SASEGT. The germline V and J ends were trimmed by 7 bases and 6 bases, with 14 bases remaining between them.

The chain joins TRBV27 to TRBJ2-3, with D possibly matching TRBD2 (5 bases). CDR1 is MNHEY, CDR2 SMNVEV, per germline (reference sequence). Between the trimmed V and J ends, which lost 4 bases and 2 bases, there was a span of 13 bases. This CDR3 contains 15 residues. The CDR3: CASSSLGSDTDTQYF. DNA for the CDR3: TGTGCCAGCAGTTCCCTTGGTAGCGACACAGATACGCAGTATTTT.

The chain is built from TRBV6-6 and TRBJ2-7, with D unclear. V gave up 6 bases and J gave up 4 bases, with 13 bases separating them. The length of the CDR3 is 13 residues. Germline V gives CDR1 MNHNY, CDR2 SVGAGI (reference sequence). CDR3 sequence (DNA): TGTGCCAGCAGCTCGGGCTTAGGTTACGAGCAGTACTTC. As protein: CASSSGLGYEQYF.

V gene TRBV19 combines with J gene TRBJ2-5, with TRBD1 identical over 7 bases. V was pared by 5 bases and J by 1 base, with 7 bases of the junction left unmatched. Germline lookup yields CDR1 LNHDA and CDR2 SQIVND (reference sequence). The CDR3 extends over 15 amino acids. The DNA for the CDR3 is TGTGCCAGTAGTCCGCGACAGGGATTCCAAGAGACCCAGTACTTC. It codes for CASSPRQGFQETQYF.

The CDR3 spells CASSRRQGNNEQFF. The CDR3 nucleotides are TGTGCCAGCAGCCGCCGACAGGGGAACAATGAGCAGTTCTTC. This chain joins TRBV5-4 and TRBJ2-1; TRBD1 matches at 8 bases. This CDR3 has 14 residues. The germline CDR1 and CDR2 sequences are SGHNT and YYREEE (reference sequence). The V and J ends lost 4 bases and 5 bases, in that order; junction bases with no gene match: 5.

The V call is TRBV5-8, the J call TRBJ1-1; D remains ambiguous. Germline V CDR1 and CDR2: SGHTS, YDEGEE. The length of the CDR3 is 13 residues. The germline V and J ends were trimmed by 3 bases and 1 base, with 7 bases remaining between them. The CDR3 DNA follows: TGTGCCAGCAGCTCGCCAGGGAACACTGAAGCTTTCTTT. Its translation is CASSSPGNTEAFF.

The chain recombines TRBV5-1 with TRBJ1-2, with no clear D. The germline V and J ends were trimmed by 3 bases and 3 bases, with 6 bases remaining between them. Germline CDR1 and CDR2: SGHRS and YFSETQ. This CDR3 contains 12 residues. CDR3 in DNA: TGCGCCAGCAGCTCGGGGTACTATGGCTACACCTTC. It encodes CASSSGYYGYTF.

The chain uses TRBV5-3 and TRBJ2-7; possible D gene TRBD1, 6 bases. TRBV5-3 is marked as an open reading frame, function uncertain. The CDR3 has 18 residues. Trimming stripped 1 base from V and 2 bases from J, with 22 bases between. CDR3 DNA sequence: TGTGCCAGAAGCTTGCGCAATTTAGCAGGGGTAGTCACCTACGAGCAGTACTTC. It translates to CARSLRNLAGVVTYEQYF.

The genes are TRBV18 and TRBJ1-6, with D perhaps TRBD1 (6 bases). From germline, CDR1 is KGHSH and CDR2 LQKENI. Trimming took 9 bases from V and 7 from J, leaving 22 bases between them. The CDR3 loop spans 16 amino acids. The CDR3 region is CASQPRARGRNSPLHF. The CDR3 DNA reads TGTGCCAGTCAACCACGGGCGCGGGGGCGGAATTCACCCCTCCACTTT.

The chain has TRBV6-5 and TRBJ1-2; 9 positions agree with TRBD1. CDR3 size: 15 residues. V lost 6 bases to trimming and J lost 7 bases; unmatched junction nucleotides: 12. In germline, CDR1 is MNHEY, CDR2 SVGAGI. In DNA, the CDR3 is TGTGCCAGCAGGGGGGGACAGGGAACTCTCCTTGGCTACACCTTC. This translates into CASRGGQGTLLGYTF.

V usage is TRBV6-1 and J usage is TRBJ2-2; tentatively, D is TRBD2 (5 bases). The CDR3 contains 15 residues. Trimming stripped 5 bases from V and 4 bases from J, with 14 bases between. Germline CDR1 MNHNS, CDR2 SASEGT. In DNA, the CDR3 is TGTGCCAGCAGTTTGACCTGGGCGGGCACCGGGGAGCTGTTTTTT. Protein sequence: CASSLTWAGTGELFF.

This chain links TRBV27 with TRBJ2-7, with D uncertain. The V gene's germline CDR1 is MNHEY and CDR2 SMNVEV (reference sequence). CDR3 length equals 15 residues. Trimming took off 7 bases at V and 3 bases at J, with 19 bases between the two ends. CDR3: CASTTRGGFFYEQYF. CDR3 DNA sequence: TGTGCCAGCACCACACGTGGCGGATTCTTCTACGAGCAGTACTTC.